The rows below give T cell receptor beta chains drawn from one sample of a study of CD8 T cells in ankylosing spondylitis. TCRdb reanalysed the 5' RACE reads using MiXCR and keeps one entry per CDR3 protein. The sample yields 50,000 to 75,000 distinct CDR3 sequences, approximately 5.7% seen once. The specimen sequenced was synovial fluid, either unsorted or a sorted T cell fraction (not recorded which). Receptors originate from a male donor with ankylosing spondylitis. CDR3s include the opening cysteine and the closing phenylalanine or tryptophan. Each record gives: CDR3 DNA, CDR3 protein, clone size, J gene, V gene, D gene, CDR3 length. The D gene is left open where the match is weak. Where a row states a size, it is once, few, many or the class of an expanded clone; other rows omit it.

CDR3 DNA: TGCGCCAGCAGCCTGTGGGCAGCCTCTGGAAACACCATATATTTT
CDR3 protein: CASSLWAASGNTIYF
clone size: medium-sized
J gene: TRBJ1-3
V gene: TRBV5-1
D gene: NA
CDR3 length: 15

CDR3 DNA: TGTGCCTGGAGCTCCGCAGGGGACGGGGGCTACACCTTC
CDR3 protein: CAWSSAGDGGYTF
clone size: many
J gene: TRBJ1-2
V gene: TRBV30
D gene: NA
CDR3 length: 13

CDR3 DNA: TGTGCCAGCAGCCGGGGGGGCGGCATCGCGAACACCGGGGAGCTGTTTTTT
CDR3 protein: CASSRGGGIANTGELFF
clone size: few
J gene: TRBJ2-2
V gene: TRBV7-3
D gene: TRBD2
CDR3 length: 17

CDR3 DNA: TGTGCCAGCCGAGGCAGGGGGGGCGAAAAACTGTTTTTT
CDR3 protein: CASRGRGGEKLFF
clone size: few
J gene: TRBJ1-4
V gene: TRBV5-8
D gene: TRBD1
CDR3 length: 13

CDR3 DNA: TGTGCCAGCAGCTTGGCTGCGGGTGCAACTAATGAAAAACTGTTTTTT
CDR3 protein: CASSLAAGATNEKLFF
clone size: few
J gene: TRBJ1-4
V gene: TRBV5-5
D gene: NA
CDR3 length: 16

CDR3 DNA: TGTGCCACCAGTGACCGAGGACTAGCGGACTACAATGAGCAGTTCTTC
CDR3 protein: CATSDRGLADYNEQFF
clone size: many
J gene: TRBJ2-1
V gene: TRBV24-1
D gene: TRBD2
CDR3 length: 16

CDR3 DNA: TGCGCCAGCAGCCTGGGACTAGCGGGAGGTCTAGAGACCCAGTACTTC
CDR3 protein: CASSLGLAGGLETQYF
clone size: many
J gene: TRBJ2-5
V gene: TRBV4-3
D gene: TRBD2
CDR3 length: 16

CDR3 DNA: TGCAGTGCGTGGGACTCCCGCCGTGGGGAGCTGTTTTTT
CDR3 protein: CSAWDSRRGELFF
clone size: many
J gene: TRBJ2-2
V gene: TRBV20-1
D gene: NA
CDR3 length: 13

CDR3 DNA: TGCAGTGCTAGCGAGCTTTGGGGGGCGGGGGACAATGAGCAGTTCTTC
CDR3 protein: CSASELWGAGDNEQFF
clone size: NA
J gene: TRBJ2-1
V gene: TRBV20-1
D gene: NA
CDR3 length: 16

CDR3 DNA: TGTGCCAGCAGCTTTTTTAAGGCGAGGGCGCAGACCCAGTACTTC
CDR3 protein: CASSFFKARAQTQYF
clone size: many
J gene: TRBJ2-5
V gene: TRBV7-2
D gene: NA
CDR3 length: 15

CDR3 DNA: TGTGCCAGCAGTTTAGGGTATTATTATGGCTACACCTTC
CDR3 protein: CASSLGYYYGYTF
clone size: many
J gene: TRBJ1-2
V gene: TRBV12-3/TRBV12-4
D gene: NA
CDR3 length: 13

CDR3 DNA: TGCAGCGTTGTCGTTTGGGCAGGGGGCTTAAGAGAGCAGTACTTC
CDR3 protein: CSVVVWAGGLREQYF
clone size: many
J gene: TRBJ2-7
V gene: TRBV29-1
D gene: TRBD1
CDR3 length: 15

CDR3 DNA: TGTGCCAGCAGCCAGCAACTAGCAGCGCGAGAGCAGTACTTC
CDR3 protein: CASSQQLAAREQYF
clone size: medium-sized
J gene: TRBJ2-7
V gene: TRBV5-5
D gene: NA
CDR3 length: 14

CDR3 DNA: TGTGCCAGCAGTCCCATCGGGGTGGGGATTGCAACTAATGAAAAACTGTTTTTT
CDR3 protein: CASSPIGVGIATNEKLFF
clone size: few
J gene: TRBJ1-4
V gene: TRBV28
D gene: NA
CDR3 length: 18

CDR3 DNA: TGTGCCAGCAGCCAAGGAATACGCGGGAATGAGCAGTTCTTC
CDR3 protein: CASSQGIRGNEQFF
clone size: NA
J gene: TRBJ2-1
V gene: TRBV3-1
D gene: NA
CDR3 length: 14

CDR3 DNA: TGTGCCAGCTCGCCGGGACTAGCCTACGAGCAGTACTTC
CDR3 protein: CASSPGLAYEQYF
clone size: few
J gene: TRBJ2-7
V gene: TRBV18
D gene: TRBD2
CDR3 length: 13

CDR3 DNA: TGTGCCAGCTCACCAATGTCGGAAATGGGCACAGATACGCAGTATTTT
CDR3 protein: CASSPMSEMGTDTQYF
clone size: NA
J gene: TRBJ2-3
V gene: TRBV18
D gene: NA
CDR3 length: 16

CDR3 DNA: TGTGCCAGCAGTAGATCCGGGACAGGGGGTGGCTACACCTTC
CDR3 protein: CASSRSGTGGGYTF
clone size: few
J gene: TRBJ1-2
V gene: TRBV27
D gene: TRBD1
CDR3 length: 14

CDR3 DNA: TGCAGTGCTAGGGGGCAGGGGGACTCACCCCTCCACTTT
CDR3 protein: CSARGQGDSPLHF
clone size: many
J gene: TRBJ1-6
V gene: TRBV20-1
D gene: TRBD1
CDR3 length: 13

CDR3 DNA: TGTGCCAGCAGCCAACCCGGTGGGGGTCGTAGGGCAGATACGCAGTATTTT
CDR3 protein: CASSQPGGGRRADTQYF
clone size: few
J gene: TRBJ2-3
V gene: TRBV14
D gene: NA
CDR3 length: 17

CDR3 DNA: TGCGCCAGCAGGCCGCAGGGAGGGGTAGCTGAAGCTTTCTTT
CDR3 protein: CASRPQGGVAEAFF
clone size: many
J gene: TRBJ1-1
V gene: TRBV5-1
D gene: NA
CDR3 length: 14

CDR3 DNA: TGCAGTGCTAGCGTACAGGGGGCTGGGGCCAACGTCCTGACTTTC
CDR3 protein: CSASVQGAGANVLTF
clone size: many
J gene: TRBJ2-6
V gene: TRBV20-1
D gene: TRBD1
CDR3 length: 15

CDR3 DNA: TGTGCCAGCAGTCCAAGGGAAGGCCTCTCTGGGGCCAACGTCCTGACTTTC
CDR3 protein: CASSPREGLSGANVLTF
clone size: many
J gene: TRBJ2-6
V gene: TRBV27
D gene: NA
CDR3 length: 17

CDR3 DNA: TGTGCCAGCTCACATTCTTCTGGGAGGACAGGGGGCTACGAGCAGTACTTC
CDR3 protein: CASSHSSGRTGGYEQYF
clone size: few
J gene: TRBJ2-7
V gene: TRBV18
D gene: TRBD1
CDR3 length: 17

CDR3 DNA: TGCGCCAGCAGCTTGGAACAGCCTACTAGCACAGATACGCAGTATTTT
CDR3 protein: CASSLEQPTSTDTQYF
clone size: many
J gene: TRBJ2-3
V gene: TRBV5-1
D gene: NA
CDR3 length: 16

CDR3 DNA: TGTGCCAGCAGCTTAGTGAACCTCGGCCCAGGGGCCAACGTCCTGACTTTC
CDR3 protein: CASSLVNLGPGANVLTF
clone size: many
J gene: TRBJ2-6
V gene: TRBV7-2
D gene: NA
CDR3 length: 17

CDR3 DNA: TGTGCCAGCAGCCAAGATATTGGGGGGAGTTTTCTAGCGGCCTACAATGAGCAGTTCTTC
CDR3 protein: CASSQDIGGSFLAAYNEQFF
clone size: many
J gene: TRBJ2-1
V gene: TRBV3-1
D gene: TRBD2
CDR3 length: 20

CDR3 DNA: TGTGCCACCTACCCTCAGCCTCCTAACTATGGCTACACCTTC
CDR3 protein: CATYPQPPNYGYTF
clone size: NA
J gene: TRBJ1-2
V gene: TRBV6-2/TRBV6-3
D gene: NA
CDR3 length: 14

CDR3 DNA: TGCGCCAGCAGCCCAGGAACAGGCCCCATAGGACATGAAAAACTGTTTTTT
CDR3 protein: CASSPGTGPIGHEKLFF
clone size: few
J gene: TRBJ1-4
V gene: TRBV5-1
D gene: NA
CDR3 length: 17

CDR3 DNA: TGTGCCAGCAGCTTCAGCAGTGAGCAGTTCTTC
CDR3 protein: CASSFSSEQFF
clone size: many
J gene: TRBJ2-1
V gene: TRBV7-9
D gene: NA
CDR3 length: 11

CDR3 DNA: TGTGCCAGCAGCTCCGTTTTTAGCGGGCTCACCTACGAGCAGTACTTC
CDR3 protein: CASSSVFSGLTYEQYF
clone size: few
J gene: TRBJ2-7
V gene: TRBV7-2
D gene: TRBD2
CDR3 length: 16

CDR3 DNA: TGTGCCAGCAGTAGGAGCGGGAGGGGTGGGAATGAGCAGTTCTTC
CDR3 protein: CASSRSGRGGNEQFF
clone size: many
J gene: TRBJ2-1
V gene: TRBV12-3/TRBV12-4
D gene: TRBD2
CDR3 length: 15

CDR3 DNA: TGCGCCAGCAGCTTGTTTGCGGGGCCCAAAAACATTCAGTACTTC
CDR3 protein: CASSLFAGPKNIQYF
clone size: many
J gene: TRBJ2-4
V gene: TRBV5-1
D gene: NA
CDR3 length: 15

CDR3 DNA: TGCAGCGGTGGACTAGCGGTGTACAATGAGCAGTTCTTC
CDR3 protein: CSGGLAVYNEQFF
clone size: many
J gene: TRBJ2-1
V gene: TRBV29-1
D gene: TRBD2
CDR3 length: 13

CDR3 DNA: TGTGCCACCTCCGGGACAGGGAGGACAGATACGCAGTATTTT
CDR3 protein: CATSGTGRTDTQYF
clone size: NA
J gene: TRBJ2-3
V gene: TRBV3-1
D gene: TRBD1
CDR3 length: 14